The source of this T cell receptor beta chain is a study of shared clonotypes between healthy human individuals. A remark on this clone: Other DNA sequences in this specimen translate into the identical CDR3.

At deep level, the assay was performed. In replicate PCRs of sorted subsets, approximately 200 ng DNA, tens of thousands of T cell genomes, was used. The repertoire was sequenced with immunoSEQ multiplex PCR; TCRdb's copy has only in-frame clones and lacks some. The sample includes 2,100,000 or so clones, 90% to 97% of them seen just once. Sequencing was carried out using naive CD4+ T cells sorted from blood. Regarding subset: CD45RA+ positively selected. This clonotype was sampled from a man younger than 30 in good health.

The CDR3 protein is CASSPQETQYF. For the CDR3, the DNA is TGTGCCAGCAGCCCTCAAGAGACCCAGTACTTC. V and J are TRBV6-6 and TRBJ2-5; unclear D gene. V was shortened by 6 bases and J by 2 bases, with 4 bases between the two germline ends. This CDR3 spans 11 amino acids. Germline lookup yields CDR1 MNHNY and CDR2 SVGAGI (reference sequence).